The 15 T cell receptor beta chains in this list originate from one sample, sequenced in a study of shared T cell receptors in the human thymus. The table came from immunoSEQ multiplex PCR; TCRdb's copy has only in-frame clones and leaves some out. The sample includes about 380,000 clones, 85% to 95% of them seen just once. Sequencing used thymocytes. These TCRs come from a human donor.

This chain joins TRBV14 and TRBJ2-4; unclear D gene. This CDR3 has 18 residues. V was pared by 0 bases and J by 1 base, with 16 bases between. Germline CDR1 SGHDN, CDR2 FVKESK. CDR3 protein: CASSQDWSGFGAKNIQYF. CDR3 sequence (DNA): TGTGCCAGCAGCCAAGATTGGTCCGGGTTTGGTGCCAAAAACATTCAGTACTTC.

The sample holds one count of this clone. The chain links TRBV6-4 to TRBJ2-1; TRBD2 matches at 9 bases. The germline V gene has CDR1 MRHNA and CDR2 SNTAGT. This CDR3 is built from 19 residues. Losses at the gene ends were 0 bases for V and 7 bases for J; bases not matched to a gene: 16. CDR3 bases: TGTGCCAGCAGTGACTCGATGGTGGGTAGTCTAGCGGGAACGAATGAGCAGTTCTTC. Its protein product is CASSDSMVGSLAGTNEQFF.

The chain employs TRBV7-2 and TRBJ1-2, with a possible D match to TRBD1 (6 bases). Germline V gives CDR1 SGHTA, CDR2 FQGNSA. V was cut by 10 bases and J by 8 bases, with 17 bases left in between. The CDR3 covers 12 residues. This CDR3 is CANRVGGRGYTF. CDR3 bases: TGTGCCAACAGAGTGGGGGGCCGGGGCTACACCTTC.

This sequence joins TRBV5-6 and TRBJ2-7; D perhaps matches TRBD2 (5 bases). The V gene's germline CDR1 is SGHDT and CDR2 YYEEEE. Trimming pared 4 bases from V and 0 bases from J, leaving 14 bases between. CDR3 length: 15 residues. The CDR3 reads CASSNSGMSSYEQYF. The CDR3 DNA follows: TGTGCCAGCAGCAATTCCGGGATGAGCTCCTACGAGCAGTACTTC.

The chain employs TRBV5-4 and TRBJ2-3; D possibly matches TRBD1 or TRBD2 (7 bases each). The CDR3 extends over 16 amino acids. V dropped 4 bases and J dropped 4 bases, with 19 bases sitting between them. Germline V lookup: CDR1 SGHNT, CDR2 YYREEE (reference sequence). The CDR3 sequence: CASSPGGASGPDTQYF. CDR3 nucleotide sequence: TGTGCCAGCAGCCCAGGGGGGGCTAGCGGCCCAGATACGCAGTATTTT.

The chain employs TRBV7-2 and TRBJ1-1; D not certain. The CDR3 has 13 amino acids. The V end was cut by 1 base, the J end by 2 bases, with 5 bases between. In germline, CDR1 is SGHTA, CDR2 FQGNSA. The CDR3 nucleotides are TGTGCCAGCAGCTTAGTCCTCAACACTGAAGCTTTCTTT. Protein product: CASSLVLNTEAFF.

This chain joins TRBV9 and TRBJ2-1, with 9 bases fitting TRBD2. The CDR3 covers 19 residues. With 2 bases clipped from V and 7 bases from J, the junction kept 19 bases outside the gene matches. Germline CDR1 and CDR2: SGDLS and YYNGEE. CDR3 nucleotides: TGTGCCAGCAGCGTCTATAGCGGGAGCATTGTGGCGGGTGTGAATGAGCAGTTCTTC. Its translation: CASSVYSGSIVAGVNEQFF.

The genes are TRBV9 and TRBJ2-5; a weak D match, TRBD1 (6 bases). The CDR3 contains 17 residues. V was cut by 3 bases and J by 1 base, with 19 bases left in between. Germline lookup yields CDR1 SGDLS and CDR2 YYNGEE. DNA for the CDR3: TGTGCCAGCAGCGAGAGTCGTACAGGGACACCCCAAGAGACCCAGTACTTC. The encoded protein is CASSESRTGTPQETQYF.

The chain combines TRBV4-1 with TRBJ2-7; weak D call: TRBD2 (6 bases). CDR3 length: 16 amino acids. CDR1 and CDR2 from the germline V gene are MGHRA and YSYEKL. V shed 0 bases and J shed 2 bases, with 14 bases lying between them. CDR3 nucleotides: TGCGCCAGCAGCCAAGAACGGGGGAGGCAACCCTACGAGCAGTACTTC. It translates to CASSQERGRQPYEQYF.

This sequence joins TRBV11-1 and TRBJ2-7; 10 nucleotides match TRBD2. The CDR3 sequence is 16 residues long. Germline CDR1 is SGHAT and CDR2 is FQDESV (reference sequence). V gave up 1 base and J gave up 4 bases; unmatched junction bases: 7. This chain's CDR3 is CASSLDRLAGEYEQYF. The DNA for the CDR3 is TGTGCCAGCAGCTTAGATAGGCTAGCGGGAGAATACGAGCAGTACTTC.

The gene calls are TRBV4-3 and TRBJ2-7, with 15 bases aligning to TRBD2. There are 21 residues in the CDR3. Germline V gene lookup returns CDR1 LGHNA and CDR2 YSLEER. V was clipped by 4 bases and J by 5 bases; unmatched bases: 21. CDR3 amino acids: CASSLTAAGLAGGVGEDEQYF. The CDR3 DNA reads TGCGCCAGCAGCCTCACCGCGGCGGGACTAGCGGGGGGAGTGGGGGAGGACGAGCAGTACTTC.

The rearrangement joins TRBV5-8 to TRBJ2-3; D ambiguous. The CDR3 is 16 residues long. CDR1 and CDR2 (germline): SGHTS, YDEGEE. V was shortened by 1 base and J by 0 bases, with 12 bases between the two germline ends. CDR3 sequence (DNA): TGTGCCAGCAGCTTGTATCCCCGTTTTAGCACAGATACGCAGTATTTT. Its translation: CASSLYPRFSTDTQYF.

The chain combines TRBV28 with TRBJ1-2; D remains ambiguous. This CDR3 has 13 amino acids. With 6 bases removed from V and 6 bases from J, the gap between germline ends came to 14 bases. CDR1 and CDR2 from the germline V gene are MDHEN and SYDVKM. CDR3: CASSLTDYDGYTF. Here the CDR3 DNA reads TGTGCCAGCAGCTTAACAGACTATGATGGCTACACCTTC.

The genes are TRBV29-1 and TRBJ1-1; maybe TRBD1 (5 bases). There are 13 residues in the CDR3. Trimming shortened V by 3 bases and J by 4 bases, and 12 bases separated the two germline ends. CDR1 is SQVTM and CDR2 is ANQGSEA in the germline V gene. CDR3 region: CSVDRDGGTEAFF. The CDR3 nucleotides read TGCAGCGTTGACCGAGACGGGGGCACTGAAGCTTTCTTT.

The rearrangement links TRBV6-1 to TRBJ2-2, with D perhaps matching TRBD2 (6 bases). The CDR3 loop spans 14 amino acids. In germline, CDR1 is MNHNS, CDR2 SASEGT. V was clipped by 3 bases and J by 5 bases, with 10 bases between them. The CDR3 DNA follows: TGTGCCAGCAGTGATTTGGGAGGAACCGGGGAGCTGTTTTTT. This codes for CASSDLGGTGELFF.